Here is one TCR beta chain with its context. This clone's antigen is unknown. One base away there is no much larger clone; base qualities are not given. The cohort was made up of 650 to 700 healthy bone marrow donors. At the time of sampling, all cohort members were nominally healthy, though unrecorded immune exposures were likely present. The donor was CMV seropositive and was included in the group of 270 or so seropositive cohort members. A peripheral blood sample was collected from each donor, and TCR beta sequencing was performed on peripheral blood mononuclear cells. The Qiagen DNeasy Blood Extraction Kit was used to extract genomic DNA from the blood cell samples. The data originate from a study of cytomegalovirus exposure and HLA in healthy donors (dated by TCRdb to 2015 to 2018). In terms of the full investigation: In an earlier analysis of 550 to 750 of the donors, 276 Gb of sequence data and some 100 million unique TCR beta sequences from about 190 million T cells were reported. Donor age, sex, ethnicity and CMV serostatus were compiled alongside the repertoire data. In a later analysis, previously published TCR beta repertoires from hundreds of donors were re-analyzed and high-resolution HLA genotyping was added so that TCR occurrence patterns could be studied. In an earlier analysis of about 590 of the donors, high-throughput TCR beta sequencing was used to judge whether each TCR beta V gene segment behaved as functional or pseudogenic. Among the roughly 370 genotyped donors, about 83% belonged to the genetic ancestry cluster associated with self-reported Caucasian donors. The study used immunosequencing to profile the T cell repertoires of several hundred subjects and linked those repertoires to cytomegalovirus serostatus. The study aimed to test whether cataloging public T cell receptors could reveal signatures of past pathogen exposure. Every repertoire in the discovery cohort had been generated on one and the same sequencing platform. Genome-wide SNP genotypes for about 65% of the roughly 670 donors were used in a later genetic analysis, which treated that subset as a discovery cohort. High-throughput TCR immunosequencing, statistical association of individual TCRs with disease status, and machine learning were combined to predict cytomegalovirus infection status. Besides the first cohort of approximately 710 subjects, a separate validation cohort made up of roughly 120 different subjects was used. Rather than using new phenotypic data, the later analysis identified candidate immune exposures from TCR beta sequences and from how often those sequences occurred across donors. Across 398 genotyped donors of the cohort, an average of approximately 240,000 unique TCR beta nucleotide sequences per donor were sequenced, and approximately 17% of those sequences were non-productive. An early release covering around 630 HLA-typed donors comprised 300 to 350 gigabases of sequencing data and approximately 85 million unique TCR sequences. HLA typing included class I and class II loci at four-digit resolution. The number of typed donors differed by locus: roughly 629-640 for A, B, C, DRB1 and DQB1; 522 for DQA1; fewer than 610 for DPA1; and roughly 490 for DPB1. Four or five DR-DQ haplotypes were handled as single units for association and clustering because linkage in the cohort was strong. On the study overall, not on this receptor specifically: Sequencing depth was assumed to be roughly uniform across donors in the presence/absence analyses, though that assumption may not hold. It was suggested by the authors that the approach could potentially be generalized to other disease states and immunological phenotypes. This cohort had only TCR beta chains sequenced, and the lack of alpha or paired-chain data limited which features could be detected. Because counts were too low, around 17 rarely observed V segments, including chromosome 9 orphons, were left out of the earlier analysis of over 550 of the donors. A later analysis found that TCR association rates varied across HLA loci, with DRB1 alleles showing the most associated TCRs and HLA-C alleles the fewest. Across donors, most TCR sequences were observed very rarely, whereas some public TCRs were present in many individuals. In a later analysis, around 15,000 TCR beta sequences were associated with specific HLA alleles at a false discovery rate of 0.05. According to a later genetic analysis, donors in an Asian-associated ancestry cluster had fewer N-insertions in productive TCRs than the approximately 670-donor mean. Linkage disequilibrium might explain the correlated functional status among segregating V segments, but an unknown experimental factor could not be excluded. A further reported finding was that TCR beta sequences accurately predicted the HLA-A and HLA-B alleles for most subjects in the first cohort. Because the 87-base-pair reads could not distinguish some IMGT-functional V segments, including TRBV6-2 and TRBV6-3, those segments were excluded. In a later analysis, HLA-associated TCR beta chains were found to be more clonally expanded and to have lower generation probabilities than equally common non-associated chains. In a later analysis, most CMV-associated TCR beta chains were found to appear HLA-restricted, with HLA associations seemingly driven largely by CMV exposure. An association between a missense DCLRE1C variant and V-gene and J-gene trimming of TCR beta chains was found in a later genetic analysis and replicated in an independent cohort. The classifier was reported to diagnose cytomegalovirus status with high specificity and sensitivity in both the original and validation cohorts. A later analysis reported that several top co-occurrence clusters appeared linked to parvovirus B19, influenza, CMV and Epstein-Barr virus. Because HLA typing was missing for some donors at each locus, association tests included only the typed subset. A cluster of highly shared sequence variants was judged likely to represent a technical artifact of the sequencing pipeline. Strong co-occurrence of HLA alleles, especially DR and DQ, made assigning TCR associations to individual alleles difficult. The only immune exposure information available for the cohort was CMV serostatus. A total of about 150 TCR beta chains were listed by the study as associated with cytomegalovirus. Three of the identified cytomegalovirus-associated TCR beta chains were confirmed in vitro to be specific for cytomegalovirus antigens. In an earlier analysis of more than 500 of the donors, most TCR beta V segments appeared in productive rearrangements about 87% or about 30% of the time, broadly matching IMGT annotations.

Trimming takes 0 bases from V and 3 bases from J, and the germline ends sit 9 bases apart. Including cysteine and phenylalanine, the CDR3 has 14 amino acids. Only the CDR3 DNA is retained, 42 bases long and in frame from the first base. CDR1 is given as MNHNS and CDR2 as SASEGT, both from the germline V gene. Library creation used the immunoSEQ multiplex PCR assay. For the multiplex PCR, a mixture combining 60 forward primers for TCR Vbeta segments and 13 reverse primers for TCR Jbeta segments was used. A multiplex PCR assay on genomic DNA amplified the CDR3 region of rearranged TCR beta genes. Amplified TCR beta libraries were sequenced as 87-base-pair reads on the Illumina HiSeq System. In the original analysis: A later analysis counted about 76 million unique TCR beta chains across the roughly 700 repertoires, and around 12 million of these chains were shared by at least two donors. Raw reads were error-corrected and collapsed into unique sequences by a nearest-neighbor algorithm in which closely related sequences were merged to remove PCR and sequencing errors. V, D and J gene segments were assigned by aligning CDR3 sequences to IMGT reference sequences. For a sequence to be retained, a match of at least six nucleotides to both a V gene segment and a J gene segment was required. Rearrangements were classified as productive when the CDR3 lacked stop codons and remained in frame with V and J, and all other rearrangements were classified as non-productive. Following IMGT convention, CDR3 was defined as the stretch from the second conserved V-encoded cysteine up to the conserved J-encoded phenylalanine. The earlier analysis of 587 of the donors excluded any sequence lacking an unambiguous match to a single V gene segment. An earlier analysis of a few hundred of the donors called V segments functional above 56.7% productive rearrangements and segregating when the between-donor standard deviation exceeded 5%. A statistical classification framework was developed to diagnose cytomegalovirus status using the catalog of TCR beta chain sequences. A later analysis assigned V and J genes by comparing TCR nucleotide sequences with IMGT/GENE-DB human TR gene sequences. In a later analysis, CDR3 sequences and most-parsimonious VDJ recombination scenarios were assigned using the TCRdist pipeline. A later analysis defined each TCR beta chain by its CDR3 amino acid sequence plus V-gene family, and excluded reads lacking a unique V-gene family. To address suspected cross-contamination and a sequencing artifact, a later analysis removed some 620 highly shared, low-generation-probability nucleotide sequences. For each public chain, a later analysis derived a clonal expansion index from normalized ranks of inferred template counts within each repertoire. In a later analysis, generation probabilities were computed using a VDJ recombination model fitted to out-of-frame rearrangements, and the results were checked against IGoR. A later analysis scored TCR-TCR, TCR-HLA and TCR-CMV co-occurrence with hypergeometric tests, applying a repertoire-size bias correction to TCR pairs. A later analysis estimated false discovery rates by permuting HLA or CMV assignments 20 times. In a later analysis, co-occurring TCRs were grouped using DBSCAN, with TCRdist sequence similarity added in when clustering inside HLA-allele-positive subsets. Repertoires with fewer than 30,000 or more than 120,000 public chains, plus five repertoires with anomalous nucleotide sharing, were excluded from co-occurrence clustering. Sourced from immuneACCESS, this table was stored by TCRdb with only in-frame sequences that have V and J called. A share of the clones is absent; for the studies checked, an unresolved V gene accounts for under half, and the remainder has no known explanation. V and J calls and clone size are given by that table; D and trimming were obtained from the DNA. In this sample the table shows about 140,000 clones, about 80% of which occur a single time. Of the sample, approximately 9.7% falls within the top ten clones.

This receptor chain uses TRBV6-1 and TRBJ2-7; no D gene can be assigned with confidence. The clonotype was recovered from a woman aged 55-70 years in good health and CMV-seropositive. The sequenced sample was PBMCs. This receptor carries the CDR3 CASSEALRRYEQYF. The bases read TGTGCCAGCAGTGAAGCCCTACGCCGCTACGAGCAGTACTTC.